The 9 T cell receptor beta chains below all came from one sample that was sequenced in a study of spatial heterogeneity in lung cancer. TCRdb fed the 5' RACE reads into MiXCR, producing one record per CDR3 protein. The sample has roughly 10,000 distinct CDR3 sequences, 3.5% to 4.5% seen once. Time point described: sample taken at primary tumor resection. TCRs were sequenced from unsorted whole RNA of tumor, nontumor lung or PBMC. The source material was PBMCs, sampled at surgery. Receptor source: a female donor with early-stage non-small cell lung cancer.

This clonotype was counted ten times or more. This beta chain appears as a stray read in a library generated for alpha chains; its size is not informative. This chain connects TRBV3-1 to TRBJ2-1; tentative D call: TRBD1 (5 bases). Germline values: CDR1 LGHDT, CDR2 YNNKEL (reference sequence). The CDR3 is made up of 15 amino acids. V lost 0 bases and J lost 7, with 13 bases in between. CDR3: CASSQEVRVGNEQFF. The CDR3 nucleotides are TGTGCCAGCAGCCAAGAAGTCAGGGTTGGGAATGAGCAGTTCTTC.

Ten or more counts support this clonotype. A library made for alpha chains picked up this beta chain off target, so its size means little. Written as DNA, the CDR3 is TGTGCCAGCAGCTTGGACAGGGCTCCGAACTATGGCTACACCTTC. This translates into CASSLDRAPNYGYTF. The genes are TRBV7-2 and TRBJ1-2; 8 bases align to TRBD1. The CDR3 is 15 residues long. Germline V gene sequence: CDR1 SGHTA, CDR2 FQGNSA. Unmatched junction bases numbered 5, after V lost 3 bases and J lost 2 bases.

This clonotype was found many times. This beta chain slipped into a library made for alpha chains as a stray read, so its size is not meaningful. V usage is TRBV6-2 or TRBV6-3 and J usage is TRBJ2-7; D gene uncertain. This CDR3 spans 11 amino acids. V gave up 4 bases and J gave up 4 bases, with 5 bases separating them. The germline V gene encodes CDR1 MNHEY and CDR2 SVGEGT. The chain's CDR3 is CASSSLYEQYF. CDR3 nucleotide sequence: TGTGCCAGCAGTTCTCTATACGAGCAGTACTTC.

Comments on this clonotype: For a library built for alpha chains, this beta chain is a stray read; little rests on its size. The chain recombines TRBV20-1 with TRBJ2-7; 7 nucleotides agree with TRBD1. CDR1 is DFQATT, CDR2 SNEGSKA, per germline (reference sequence). This CDR3 contains 14 residues. The ends lost 4 bases at V and 3 bases at J; junction bases unmatched: 9. The CDR3 here is CSAKEGTVSYEQYF. As DNA, the CDR3 is TGCAGTGCTAAAGAAGGGACAGTGAGCTACGAGCAGTACTTC.

This clonotype was recorded at least ten times. The size of this beta chain means little, since it is a stray read in a library made for alpha chains. The chain has TRBV18 and TRBJ2-7; TRBD1 aligns across 10 bases. The CDR3 has 16 residues. V shed 0 bases, J shed 2 bases, and the junction held 4 bases outside the gene matches. From germline, CDR1 is KGHSH and CDR2 LQKENI. The CDR3 protein is CASSPPGQGLTYEQYF. CDR3 coding DNA: TGTGCCAGCTCACCACCGGGACAGGGGTTGACCTACGAGCAGTACTTC.

This clonotype was found many times. Because the library targeted alpha chains, this beta chain is an off-target read whose size means little. The chain recombines TRBV28 with TRBJ2-2; no definite D call. The CDR3 contains 13 residues. Germline CDR1 is MDHEN and CDR2 is SYDVKM. V lost 2 bases and J 8 bases, leaving 9 bases between the germline ends. The CDR3 reads CASSLGDWGELFF. The CDR3 bases are TGTGCCAGCAGTTTAGGGGATTGGGGGGAGCTGTTTTTT. Variable domain in full (rest from reference TRBV28 and TRBJ2-2): DVKVTQSSRYLVKRTGEKVFLECVQDMDHENMFWYRQDPGLGLRLIYFSYDVKMKEKGDIPEGYSVSREKKERFSLILESASTNQTSMYLCASSLGDWGELFFGEGSRLTVL.

This clonotype was observed many times. In a library made to pick up alpha chains, this beta chain is a stray read with a size that means little. V usage is TRBV4-2 and J usage is TRBJ2-2; 7 bases are shared with TRBD1. Germline CDR1 is LGHNA and CDR2 is YNFKEQ. The CDR3 consists of 17 residues. J lost 5 bases, V lost 0 bases, and 9 bases had no gene match. Written as DNA, the CDR3 is TGTGCCAGCAGCCAAGAGGGCAGGGGGTTAGAGACCGGGGAGCTGTTTTTT. Protein: CASSQEGRGLETGELFF.

This clonotype was recorded at least ten times. The library was built for alpha chains, so this beta chain is an off-target read and its size means little. CDR3 coding DNA: TGCAGTGCGCGCCTAGCGGGAGCTCGCCGCAATGAGCAGTTCTTC. This encodes CSARLAGARRNEQFF. V is TRBV20-1 and J is TRBJ2-1, with TRBD2 matching 10 bases. The CDR3 length is 15 residues. V lost 6 bases and J lost 6; bases outside the gene matches: 11. Germline lookup yields CDR1 DFQATT and CDR2 SNEGSKA (reference sequence).

Remarks on this clonotype: Since it is a stray read in a library aimed at alpha chains, this beta chain has a size that is not meaningful. The V call is TRBV20-1, the J call TRBJ2-5; either TRBD1 or TRBD2 may supply D (6 bases each). The CDR3 runs to 14 residues. CDR1 and CDR2 from the germline V gene are DFQATT and SNEGSKA (reference sequence). Trimming stripped 4 bases from V and 0 bases from J, with 12 bases between. The CDR3 loop reads CSATTGAHQETQYF. CDR3 nucleotides: TGCAGTGCTACAACGGGGGCCCACCAAGAGACCCAGTACTTC.